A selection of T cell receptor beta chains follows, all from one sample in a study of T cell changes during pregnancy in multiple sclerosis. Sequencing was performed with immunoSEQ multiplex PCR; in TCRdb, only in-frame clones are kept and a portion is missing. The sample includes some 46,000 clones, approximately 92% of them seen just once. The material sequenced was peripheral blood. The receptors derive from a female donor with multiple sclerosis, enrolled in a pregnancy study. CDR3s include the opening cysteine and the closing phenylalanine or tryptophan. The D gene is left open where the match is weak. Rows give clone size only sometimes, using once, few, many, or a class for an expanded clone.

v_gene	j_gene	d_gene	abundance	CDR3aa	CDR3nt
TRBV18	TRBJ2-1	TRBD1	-	CASSPGTGLYNEQFF	TGTGCCAGCTCACCCGGGACAGGGCTTTACAATGAGCAGTTCTTC
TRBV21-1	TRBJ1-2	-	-	CASSMGIDRAVFYSYGYTF	TGTGCCAGCAGCATGGGGATTGACAGGGCTGTTTTTTATTCCTATGGCTACACCTTC
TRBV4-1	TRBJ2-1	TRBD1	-	CASSLPGQGGNEQFF	TGCGCCAGCAGTCTACCGGGACAGGGCGGCAATGAGCAGTTCTTC
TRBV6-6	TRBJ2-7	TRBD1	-	CASSRRGRSGYEQYF	TGTGCCAGCAGCCGTAGGGGGCGGTCAGGCTACGAGCAGTACTTC
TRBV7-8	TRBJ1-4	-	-	CASIGAWGNNEKLFF	TGTGCCAGCATCGGGGCTTGGGGGAATAATGAAAAACTGTTTTTT
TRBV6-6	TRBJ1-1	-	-	CASSYSLQAGTEAFF	TGTGCCAGCAGTTACTCCTTACAGGCTGGCACTGAAGCTTTCTTT
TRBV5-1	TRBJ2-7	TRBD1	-	CASSLFGQESYEQYF	TGCGCCAGCAGTTTATTCGGACAGGAATCCTACGAGCAGTACTTC
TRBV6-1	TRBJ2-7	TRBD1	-	CASSERWDRAYEQYF	TGTGCCAGCAGTGAAAGGTGGGACAGGGCCTACGAGCAGTACTTC
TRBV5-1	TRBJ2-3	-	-	CASSPGTDGLTDTQYF	TGCGCCAGCAGCCCGGGGACGGACGGGCTCACAGATACGCAGTATTTT
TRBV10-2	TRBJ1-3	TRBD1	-	CASSLEGAHGNTIYF	TGCGCCAGCAGTCTCGAGGGGGCGCATGGAAACACCATATATTTT
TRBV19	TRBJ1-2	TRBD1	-	CASSTLRTGGYGYTF	TGTGCCAGTAGTACTCTTCGAACAGGGGGCTATGGCTACACCTTC
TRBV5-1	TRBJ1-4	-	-	CASSLNADNEKLFF	TGCGCCAGCAGCTTGAACGCGGATAATGAAAAACTGTTTTTT
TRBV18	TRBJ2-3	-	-	CASSRNRIPSTDTQYF	TGTGCCAGCTCCCGAAACAGGATACCTAGCACAGATACGCAGTATTTT
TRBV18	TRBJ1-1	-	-	CASSPPMSFEAFF	TGTGCCAGCTCACCGCCTATGTCATTTGAAGCTTTCTTT
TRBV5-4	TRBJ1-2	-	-	CASSFGGNYGYTF	TGTGCCAGCAGCTTCGGGGGCAACTATGGCTACACCTTC
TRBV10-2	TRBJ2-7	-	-	CASSEVATASYEQYF	TGCGCCAGCAGTGAGGTAGCCACAGCCTCCTACGAGCAGTACTTC
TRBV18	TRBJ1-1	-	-	CASSPDHQRNTEAFF	TGTGCCAGCTCACCAGATCACCAGAGGAACACTGAAGCTTTCTTT
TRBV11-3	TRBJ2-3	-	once	CASSPTRGNTDTQYF	TGTGCCAGCAGCCCCACCCGAGGTAACACAGATACGCAGTATTTT
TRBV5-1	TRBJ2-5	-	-	CASSPTSPQETQYF	TGCGCCAGCAGCCCAACTAGCCCCCAAGAGACCCAGTACTTC